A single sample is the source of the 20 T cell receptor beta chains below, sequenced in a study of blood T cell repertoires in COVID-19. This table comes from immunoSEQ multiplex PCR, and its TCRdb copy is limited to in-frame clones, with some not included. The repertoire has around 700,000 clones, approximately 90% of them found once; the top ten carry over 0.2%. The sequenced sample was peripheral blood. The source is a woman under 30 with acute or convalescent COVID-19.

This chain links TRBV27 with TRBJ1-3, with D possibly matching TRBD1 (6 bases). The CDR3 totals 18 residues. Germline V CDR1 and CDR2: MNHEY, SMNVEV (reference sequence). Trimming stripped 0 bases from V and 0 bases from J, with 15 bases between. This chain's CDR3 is CASSLSETGESSGNTIYF. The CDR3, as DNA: TGTGCCAGCAGTTTATCCGAGACAGGTGAATCCTCTGGAAACACCATATATTTT.

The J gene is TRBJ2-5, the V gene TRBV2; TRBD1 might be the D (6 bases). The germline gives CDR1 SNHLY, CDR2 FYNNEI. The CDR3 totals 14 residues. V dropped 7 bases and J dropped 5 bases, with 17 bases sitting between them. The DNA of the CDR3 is TGTGCCAGCATGGCAGGGGTGTCCTTGGAGACCCAGTACTTC. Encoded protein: CASMAGVSLETQYF.

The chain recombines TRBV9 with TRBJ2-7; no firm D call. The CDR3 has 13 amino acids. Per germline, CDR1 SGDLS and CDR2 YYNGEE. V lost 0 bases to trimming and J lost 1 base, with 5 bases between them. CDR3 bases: TGTGCCAGCAGCGTAGCTACTTCCTACGAGCAGTACTTC. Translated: CASSVATSYEQYF.

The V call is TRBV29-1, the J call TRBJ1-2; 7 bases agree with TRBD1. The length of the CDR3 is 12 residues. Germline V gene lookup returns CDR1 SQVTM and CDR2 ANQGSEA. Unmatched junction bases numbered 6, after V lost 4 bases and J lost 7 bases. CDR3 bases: TGCAGCGTTGGAGGGGGCATGGGTGGCTACACCTTC. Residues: CSVGGGMGGYTF. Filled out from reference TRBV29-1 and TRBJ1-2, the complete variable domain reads SAVISQKPSRDICQRGTSLTIQCQVDSQVTMMFWYRQQPGQSLTLIATANQGSEATYESGFVIDKFPISRPNLTFSTLTVSNMSPEDSSIYLCSVGGGMGGYTFGSGTRLTVV.

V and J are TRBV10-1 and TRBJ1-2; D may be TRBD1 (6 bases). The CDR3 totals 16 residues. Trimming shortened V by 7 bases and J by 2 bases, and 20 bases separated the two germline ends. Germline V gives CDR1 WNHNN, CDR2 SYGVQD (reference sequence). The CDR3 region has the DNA TGCGCCAGCACTCGAGGGGGGGGACCGAAAAACTATGGCTACACCTTC. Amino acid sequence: CASTRGGGPKNYGYTF.

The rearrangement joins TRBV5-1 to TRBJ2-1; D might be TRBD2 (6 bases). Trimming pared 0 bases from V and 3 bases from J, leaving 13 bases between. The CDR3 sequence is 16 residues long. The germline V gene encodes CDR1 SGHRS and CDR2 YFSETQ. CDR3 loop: CASSLVGGLNYNEQFF. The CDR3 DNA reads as TGCGCCAGCAGCTTGGTTGGAGGGCTCAACTACAATGAGCAGTTCTTC.

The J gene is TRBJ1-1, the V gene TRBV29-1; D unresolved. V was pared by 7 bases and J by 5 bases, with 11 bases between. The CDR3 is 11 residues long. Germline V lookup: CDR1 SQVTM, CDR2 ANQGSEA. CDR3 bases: TGCAGCGCCCGGGTTGGTACTGAAGCTTTCTTT. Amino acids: CSARVGTEAFF.

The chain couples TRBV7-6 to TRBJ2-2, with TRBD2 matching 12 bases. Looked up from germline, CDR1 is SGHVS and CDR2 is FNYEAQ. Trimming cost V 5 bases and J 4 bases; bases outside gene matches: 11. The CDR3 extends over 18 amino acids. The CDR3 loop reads CASSAGTSGPVFTGELFF. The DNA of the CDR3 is TGTGCCAGCAGCGCCGGGACTAGCGGGCCCGTTTTCACCGGGGAGCTGTTTTTT.

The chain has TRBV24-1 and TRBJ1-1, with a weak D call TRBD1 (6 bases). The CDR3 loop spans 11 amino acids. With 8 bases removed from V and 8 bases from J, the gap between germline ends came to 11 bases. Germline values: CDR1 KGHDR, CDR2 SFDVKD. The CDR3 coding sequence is TGTGCCACCAAACTCGGGACAGAAGCTTTCTTT. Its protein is CATKLGTEAFF.

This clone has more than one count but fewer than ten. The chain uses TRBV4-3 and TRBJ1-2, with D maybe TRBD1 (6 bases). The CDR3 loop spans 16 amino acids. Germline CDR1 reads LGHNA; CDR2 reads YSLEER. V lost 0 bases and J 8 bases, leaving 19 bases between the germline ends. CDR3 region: CASSQDFRTDTYGYTF. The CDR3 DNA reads TGCGCCAGCAGCCAAGATTTTAGGACAGATACCTACGGCTACACCTTC.

CDR3 sequence (DNA): TGTGCCAGCAGTGAAGAGAGAAGCTACTATAATTCACCCCTCCACTTT. Its translation: CASSEERSYYNSPLHF. The chain recombines TRBV6-1 with TRBJ1-6, with no clear D. Germline assignment: CDR1 MNHNS and CDR2 SASEGT. Trimming stripped 1 base from V and 3 bases from J, with 10 bases between. The length of the CDR3 is 16 residues.

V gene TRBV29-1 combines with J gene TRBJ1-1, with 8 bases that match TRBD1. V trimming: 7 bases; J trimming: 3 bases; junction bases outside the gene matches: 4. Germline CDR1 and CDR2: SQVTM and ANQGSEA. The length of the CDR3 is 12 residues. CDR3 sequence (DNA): TGCAGCGCAGACAGGGGTGACACTGAAGCTTTCTTT. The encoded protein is CSADRGDTEAFF.

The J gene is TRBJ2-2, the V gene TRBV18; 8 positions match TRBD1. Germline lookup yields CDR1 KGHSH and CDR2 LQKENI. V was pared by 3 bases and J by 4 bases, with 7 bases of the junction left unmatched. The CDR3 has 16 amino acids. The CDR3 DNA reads TGTGCCAGCTCACCGAGGACAGGGTGGGGCACCGGGGAGCTGTTTTTT. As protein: CASSPRTGWGTGELFF.

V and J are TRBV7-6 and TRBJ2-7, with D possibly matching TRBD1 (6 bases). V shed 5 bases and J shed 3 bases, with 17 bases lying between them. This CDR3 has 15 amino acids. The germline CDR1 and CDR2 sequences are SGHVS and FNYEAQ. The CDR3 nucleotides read TGTGCCAGCAGCCCTTCGGACAGATCATACTACGAGCAGTACTTC. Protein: CASSPSDRSYYEQYF.

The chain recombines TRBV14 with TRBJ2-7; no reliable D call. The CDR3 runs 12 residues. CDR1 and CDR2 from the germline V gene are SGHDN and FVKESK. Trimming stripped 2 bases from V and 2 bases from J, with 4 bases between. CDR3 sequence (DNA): TGTGCCAGCAGCCAAACGGCCTACGAGCAGTACTTC. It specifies CASSQTAYEQYF.

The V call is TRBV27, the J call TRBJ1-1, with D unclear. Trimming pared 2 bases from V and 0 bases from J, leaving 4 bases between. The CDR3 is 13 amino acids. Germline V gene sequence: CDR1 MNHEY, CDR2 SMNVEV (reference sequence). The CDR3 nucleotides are TGTGCCAGCAGTTTACAGATGAACACTGAAGCTTTCTTT. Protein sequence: CASSLQMNTEAFF.

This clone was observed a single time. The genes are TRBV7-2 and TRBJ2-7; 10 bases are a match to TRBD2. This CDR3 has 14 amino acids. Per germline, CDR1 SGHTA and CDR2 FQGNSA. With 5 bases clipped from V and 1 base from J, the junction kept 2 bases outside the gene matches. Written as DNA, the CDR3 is TGTGCCAGCAGCCCTAGCGGGGGTTCCTACGAGCAGTACTTC. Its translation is CASSPSGGSYEQYF.

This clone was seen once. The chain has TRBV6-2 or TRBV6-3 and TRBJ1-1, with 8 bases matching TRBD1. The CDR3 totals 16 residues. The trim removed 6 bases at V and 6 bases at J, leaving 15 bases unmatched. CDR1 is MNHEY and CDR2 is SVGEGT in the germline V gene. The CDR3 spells CASSAGTGRGSPEAFF. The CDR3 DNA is TGTGCCAGCAGCGCCGGGACAGGACGGGGTAGTCCTGAAGCTTTCTTT.

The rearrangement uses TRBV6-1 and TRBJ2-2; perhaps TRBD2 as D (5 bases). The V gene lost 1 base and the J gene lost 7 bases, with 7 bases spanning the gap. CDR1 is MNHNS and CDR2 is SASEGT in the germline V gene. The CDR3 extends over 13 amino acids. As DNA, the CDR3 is TGTGCCAGCAGTGAAGATGGGAGCGGGGAGCTGTTTTTT. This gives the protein CASSEDGSGELFF.

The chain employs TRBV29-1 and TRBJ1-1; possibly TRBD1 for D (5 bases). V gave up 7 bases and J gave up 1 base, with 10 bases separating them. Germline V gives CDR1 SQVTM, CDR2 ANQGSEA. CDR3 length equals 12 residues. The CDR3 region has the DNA TGCAGCGCTCAAACAGGGAACACTGAAGCTTTCTTT. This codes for CSAQTGNTEAFF.